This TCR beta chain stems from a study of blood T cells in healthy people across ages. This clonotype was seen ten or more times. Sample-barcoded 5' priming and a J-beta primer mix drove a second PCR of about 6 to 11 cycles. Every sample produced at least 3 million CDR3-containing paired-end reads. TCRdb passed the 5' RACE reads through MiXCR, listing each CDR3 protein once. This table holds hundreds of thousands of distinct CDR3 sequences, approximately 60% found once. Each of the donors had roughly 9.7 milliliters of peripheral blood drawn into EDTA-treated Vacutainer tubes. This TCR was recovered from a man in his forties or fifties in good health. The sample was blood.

CDR3: CSVTVGGEETQYF. CDR3 nucleotides: TGCAGCGTTACGGTGGGGGGCGAAGAGACCCAGTACTTC. The rearrangement links TRBV29-1 to TRBJ2-5; D is perhaps TRBD1 or TRBD2 (6 bases each). Germline V gene sequence: CDR1 SQVTM, CDR2 ANQGSEA. This CDR3 region has 13 residues. The V and J ends lost 5 bases and 3 bases respectively, with 13 bases between them.